These 26 T cell receptor beta chains were sequenced from one sample in a study of OX40 agonist ivuxolimab in advanced cancers. The receptor library was made with the immunoSEQ multiplex PCR assay. TCRdb took this table from immuneACCESS and kept in-frame rearrangements with V and J called. Such tables lack part of the clones; where checked against another copy, unresolved V genes explain under half of the gap, and the rest is unexplained. The sample has almost 50,000 clones on record, roughly four fifths of them singletons. The biggest ten clones account for approximately 1.7% of the sample. The source was CD4+ or CD8+ T cells sorted from blood, collected in a trial of the OX40 agonist ivuxolimab. The receptors here all came from an adult with an advanced solid tumor such as melanoma, head and neck, liver or kidney cancer.

This sequence joins TRBV5-5 and TRBJ2-1; 12 nucleotides agree with TRBD2. The CDR3 is made up of 15 amino acids. From germline, CDR1 is SGHKS and CDR2 YYEKEE (reference sequence). J gave up 6 bases and V 5 bases, and 6 bases lay outside the gene matches. CDR3 DNA sequence: TGTGCCAGCAGGACGGGACTAGCGGGCTCCAATGAGCAGTTCTTC. Its protein is CASRTGLAGSNEQFF.

The chain recombines TRBV9 with TRBJ2-7; D ambiguous. CDR1 is SGDLS and CDR2 is YYNGEE in the germline V gene. Trimming pared 0 bases from V and 6 bases from J, leaving 16 bases between. This CDR3 spans 15 amino acids. The CDR3 spells CASSVEVTPRPEQYF. The CDR3 nucleotides read TGTGCCAGCAGCGTAGAGGTCACACCACGCCCCGAGCAGTACTTC.

This clone was counted a single time. The CDR3 reads CASSADRTHEQYF. The DNA of the CDR3 is TGTGCCAGCAGCGCGGACAGGACCCACGAGCAGTACTTC. The rearrangement uses TRBV6-1 and TRBJ2-7; TRBD1 agrees at 7 bases. V gave up 6 bases and J gave up 5 bases; unmatched junction bases: 7. Per germline, CDR1 MNHNS and CDR2 SASEGT. This CDR3 has 13 residues.

This clone has more than one count but fewer than ten. V usage is TRBV9 and J usage is TRBJ2-1; D is possibly TRBD2 (7 bases). V was cut by 0 bases and J by 9 bases, with 13 bases left in between. Germline values: CDR1 SGDLS, CDR2 YYNGEE. The CDR3 is made up of 14 amino acids. The CDR3 loop reads CASSVVGRGSEQFF. The CDR3 coding sequence is TGTGCCAGCAGCGTAGTAGGGAGGGGGTCTGAGCAGTTCTTC.

About this clone: At one boundary the junction diverges from the germline segment, which might be a read error. V is TRBV18 and J is TRBJ2-1; 12 bases align to TRBD2. The CDR3 consists of 12 residues. The germline gives CDR1 KGHSH, CDR2 LQKENI. The CDR3 DNA sequence: TGTGCCAGCTCACCATCCCTAGCGGGAGGGATCTTC. This encodes CASSPSLAGGIF.

This chain connects TRBV7-2 to TRBJ2-5; the match to TRBD2 covers 12 bases. This CDR3 is 15 amino acids long. With V trimmed by 3 bases and J by 5 bases, 4 bases remained unmatched. Germline CDR1 reads SGHTA; CDR2 reads FQGNSA. The DNA of the CDR3 is TGTGCCAGCAGCTTCGGGACTAGCGGGTCCGAGACCCAGTACTTC. Translating gives CASSFGTSGSETQYF.

The rearrangement links TRBV5-8 to TRBJ2-3; no firm D call. The germline V gene encodes CDR1 SGHTS and CDR2 YDEGEE. V gave up 0 bases and J gave up 0 bases, with 8 bases separating them. The CDR3 is made up of 15 amino acids. The CDR3 nucleotides are TGTGCCAGCAGCTTGGGACTGAAAAGCACAGATACGCAGTATTTT. This codes for CASSLGLKSTDTQYF.

The chain is built from TRBV9 and TRBJ2-5; tentative D call: TRBD2 (6 bases). From germline, CDR1 is SGDLS and CDR2 YYNGEE. CDR3 length: 14 amino acids. V was trimmed by 6 bases and J by 1 base, leaving 13 bases between them. The CDR3 loop reads CASNGGGVQETQYF. The CDR3 DNA sequence: TGTGCCAGCAACGGCGGAGGGGTCCAAGAGACCCAGTACTTC. Variable domain in full (rest from reference TRBV9 and TRBJ2-5): DSGVTQTPKHLITATGQRVTLRCSPRSGDLSVYWYQQSLDQGLQFLIQYYNGEERAKGNILERFSAQQFPDLHSELNLSSLELGDSALYFCASNGGGVQETQYFGPGTRLLVL.

This chain joins TRBV18 and TRBJ1-3; D remains unclear. CDR3 size: 14 residues. Trimming removed 5 bases at V and 0 bases at J, with 8 bases between. Germline CDR1 is KGHSH and CDR2 is LQKENI. The CDR3 spells CASSGGSSGNTIYF. The CDR3 region has the DNA TGTGCCAGCTCAGGCGGTAGCTCTGGAAACACCATATATTTT.

The rearrangement uses TRBV28 and TRBJ1-3; 8 bases agree with TRBD1. CDR1 is MDHEN, CDR2 SYDVKM, per germline. The CDR3 has 15 residues. J lost 1 base, V lost 7 bases, and 6 bases had no gene match. The CDR3 loop reads CASNLDRVSGNTIYF. CDR3 bases: TGTGCCAGCAATTTGGACAGGGTATCTGGAAACACCATATATTTT. Full variable domain (remainder filled in from reference TRBV28 and TRBJ1-3): DVKVTQSSRYLVKRTGEKVFLECVQDMDHENMFWYRQDPGLGLRLIYFSYDVKMKEKGDIPEGYSVSREKKERFSLILESASTNQTSMYLCASNLDRVSGNTIYFGEGSWLTVV.

V and J are TRBV5-4 and TRBJ2-1, with 9 bases that match TRBD2. The CDR3 covers 13 residues. CDR1 SGHNT and CDR2 YYREEE come from the germline V gene (reference sequence). V dropped 0 bases and J dropped 10; count of bases not matched to a gene: 2. The chain's CDR3 is CASSLEREDEQFF. The CDR3 coding sequence is TGTGCCAGCAGCTTGGAGCGGGAGGACGAGCAGTTCTTC.

The DNA for the CDR3 is TGTGCCAGCAGCTTCGGGTTCGGCGCCGAGCAGTACTTC. It is translated as CASSFGFGAEQYF. The chain is built from TRBV11-3 and TRBJ2-7; D unresolved. Germline V gene sequence: CDR1 SGHNT, CDR2 YENEEA. The CDR3 runs 13 residues. Trimming removed 3 bases from V and 6 bases from J, with 12 bases in between.

V gene TRBV5-1 combines with J gene TRBJ2-5, with TRBD1 matching over 7 bases. V lost 2 bases and J lost 2; bases outside the gene matches: 9. This CDR3 is 16 amino acids long. Per germline, CDR1 SGHRS and CDR2 YFSETQ. The CDR3 DNA reads TGCGCCAGCAGCTTCACAGGGGCTACATTACAAGAGACCCAGTACTTC. It translates to CASSFTGATLQETQYF.

The chain joins TRBV19 to TRBJ2-7, with a tentative D call TRBD1 (6 bases). This CDR3 has 17 amino acids. Looked up from germline, CDR1 is LNHDA and CDR2 is SQIVND (reference sequence). V lost 1 base and J lost 0, with 16 bases in between. Here the CDR3 DNA reads TGTGCCAGTAGTATAGGAGGGGGAAGGCTAGCCTCCTACGAGCAGTACTTC. Its translation: CASSIGGGRLASYEQYF.

This chain links TRBV5-1 with TRBJ2-3, with D uncertain. The germline CDR1 and CDR2 sequences are SGHRS and YFSETQ. The V end was cut by 0 bases, the J end by 0 bases, with 5 bases between. The CDR3 spans 14 residues. This CDR3 reads CASSLGTSTDTQYF. CDR3 bases: TGCGCCAGCAGCTTGGGTACTAGCACAGATACGCAGTATTTT.

The gene calls are TRBV23-1 and TRBJ1-3; D is ambiguous. TRBV23-1 is treated as an ORF (open reading frame) with a function not yet certain. The CDR3 runs to 15 residues. The germline V and J ends were trimmed by 2 bases and 9 bases, with 17 bases remaining between them. The CDR3 sequence is CASSQNRRWEGTIYF. As DNA, the CDR3 is TGCGCCAGCAGTCAAAACAGAAGGTGGGAAGGCACCATATATTTT.

The V and J genes are TRBV15 and TRBJ2-5; D possibly corresponds to TRBD1 (6 bases). V was clipped by 0 bases and J by 5 bases, with 13 bases between them. CDR3 length: 15 residues. Germline CDR1 LNHNV, CDR2 YYDKDF (reference sequence). The CDR3 coding sequence is TGTGCCACCAGCAGAGAGAATCAGGGGATGGAGACCCAGTACTTC. Its translation: CATSRENQGMETQYF. The variable domain in full, with the rest retrieved from reference TRBV15 and TRBJ2-5, is DAMVIQNPRYQVTQFGKPVTLSCSQTLNHNVMYWYQQKSSQAPKLLFHYYDKDFNNEADTPDNFQSRRPNTSFCFLDIRSPGLGDTAMYLCATSRENQGMETQYFGPGTRLLVL.

The chain has TRBV14 and TRBJ2-7; 7 positions match TRBD1. Germline V gene lookup returns CDR1 SGHDN and CDR2 FVKESK. J lost 6 bases, V lost 6 bases, and 8 bases had no gene match. The CDR3 consists of 13 residues. The CDR3 bases are TGTGCCAGCAGAGGACAGGCCAGGGCCGAGCAGTACTTC. Residues: CASRGQARAEQYF.

The chain couples TRBV2 to TRBJ1-2; D remains ambiguous. The V end was cut by 3 bases, the J end by 5 bases, with 13 bases between. CDR1 and CDR2 from the germline V gene are SNHLY and FYNNEI. There are 14 residues in the CDR3. This CDR3 is CASSENPVGYGYTF. The CDR3 DNA reads TGTGCCAGCAGTGAGAATCCGGTAGGGTATGGCTACACCTTC.

The gene calls are TRBV4-1 and TRBJ1-4, with 7 bases identical to TRBD1. The CDR3 covers 15 residues. V shed 3 bases, J shed 8 bases, and the junction held 9 bases outside the gene matches. Germline CDR1 and CDR2: MGHRA and YSYEKL. DNA for the CDR3: TGCGCCAGCAGCCAGCGACAGGGCAGAGAAGAAAAACTGTTTTTT. It yields the protein CASSQRQGREEKLFF.

CDR3 protein: CASSFRQGSTDTQYF. The CDR3 DNA reads as TGCGCCAGCAGCTTCCGACAGGGAAGCACAGATACGCAGTATTTT. V is TRBV5-1 and J is TRBJ2-3, with 7 nucleotides matching TRBD1. Germline V gene sequence: CDR1 SGHRS, CDR2 YFSETQ. The CDR3 extends over 15 amino acids. V lost 2 bases to trimming and J lost 0 bases; unmatched junction nucleotides: 3.

J is TRBJ2-7 and V is TRBV18; weak D call: TRBD1 (6 bases). With 4 bases removed from V and 9 bases from J, the gap between germline ends came to 19 bases. The germline gives CDR1 KGHSH, CDR2 LQKENI. CDR3 length: 14 residues. The CDR3, as DNA: TGTGCCAGCTCACTTTGGGGGCGACAGGACGGGCAGTACTTC. Translating it yields CASSLWGRQDGQYF.

J is TRBJ2-5 and V is TRBV5-1; 12 bases align to TRBD2. J lost 5 bases, V lost 3 bases, and 5 bases had no gene match. The germline V gene has CDR1 SGHRS and CDR2 YFSETQ. CDR3 length: 15 amino acids. CDR3 sequence reads: CASSYGLAGPETQYF. In DNA form, the CDR3 reads TGCGCCAGCAGCTATGGACTAGCGGGACCCGAGACCCAGTACTTC. Full variable domain (remainder filled in from reference TRBV5-1 and TRBJ2-5): KAGVTQTPRYLIKTRGQQVTLSCSPISGHRSVSWYQQTPGQGLQFLFEYFSETQRNKGNFPGRFSGRQFSNSRSEMNVSTLELGDSALYLCASSYGLAGPETQYFGPGTRLLVL.

The rearrangement uses TRBV11-2 and TRBJ2-7; the match to TRBD2 covers 10 bases. Looked up from germline, CDR1 is SGHAT and CDR2 is FQNNGV. J lost 5 bases, V lost 2 bases, and 9 bases had no gene match. The CDR3 spans 16 residues. The CDR3 DNA reads as TGTGCCAGCAGCTTAAGGTTGTCTAGCGGGAGCCACGAGCAGTACTTC. This translates into CASSLRLSSGSHEQYF.

V gene TRBV6-1 combines with J gene TRBJ1-5; the D is unclear. This CDR3 has 14 amino acids. Germline V gene lookup returns CDR1 MNHNS and CDR2 SASEGT. The V end was cut by 4 bases, the J end by 0 bases, with 7 bases between. DNA for the CDR3: TGTGCCAGCAGTGTCAGTTATAGCAATCAGCCCCAGCATTTT. Translating it yields CASSVSYSNQPQHF.

The rearrangement links TRBV27 to TRBJ2-7; tentatively, D is TRBD1 (7 bases). The CDR3 extends over 19 amino acids. The V end was cut by 6 bases, the J end by 3 bases, with 30 bases between. Germline V CDR1 and CDR2: MNHEY, SMNVEV (reference sequence). Here the CDR3 DNA reads TGTGCCAGCAGATATAAGGGACAGCCGGGACTCCTGACTTTCTACGAGCAGTACTTC. Protein: CASRYKGQPGLLTFYEQYF.